This T cell receptor (beta chain) appears in the sequencing data of a study of blood T cell repertoires in COVID-19. Clones were sequenced by immunoSEQ multiplex PCR, and TCRdb holds only the in-frame ones, with some missing. The profile shows 200,000 to 250,000 clones, 70% to 90% of them singletons. The CDR3 sequence is 13 residues long. Germline assignment: CDR1 MNHNS and CDR2 SASEGT. With 3 bases removed from V and 4 bases from J, the gap between germline ends came to 10 bases. The specimen sequenced was peripheral blood. The receptor comes from a woman aged 45-59 years with active or convalescent COVID-19. The chain links TRBV6-1 to TRBJ2-7; the D is unclear. In DNA, the CDR3 is TGTGCCAGCAGTGATTGGTCAGAATACGAGCAGTACTTC. Its protein is CASSDWSEYEQYF.